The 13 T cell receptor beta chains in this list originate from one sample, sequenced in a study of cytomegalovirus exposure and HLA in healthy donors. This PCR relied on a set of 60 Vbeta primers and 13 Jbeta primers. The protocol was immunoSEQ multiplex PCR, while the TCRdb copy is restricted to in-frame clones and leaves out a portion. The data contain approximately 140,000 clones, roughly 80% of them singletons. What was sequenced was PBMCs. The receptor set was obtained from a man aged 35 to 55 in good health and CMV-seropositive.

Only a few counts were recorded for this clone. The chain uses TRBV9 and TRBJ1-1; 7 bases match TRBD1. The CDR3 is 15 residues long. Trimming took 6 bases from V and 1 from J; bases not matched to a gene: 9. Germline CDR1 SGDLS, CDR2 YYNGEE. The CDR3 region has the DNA TGTGCCAGCACCTTAATAGGGGGCCCGAACACTGAAGCTTTCTTT. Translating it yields CASTLIGGPNTEAFF. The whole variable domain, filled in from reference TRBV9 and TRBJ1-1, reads DSGVTQTPKHLITATGQRVTLRCSPRSGDLSVYWYQQSLDQGLQFLIQYYNGEERAKGNILERFSAQQFPDLHSELNLSSLELGDSALYFCASTLIGGPNTEAFFGQGTRLTVV.

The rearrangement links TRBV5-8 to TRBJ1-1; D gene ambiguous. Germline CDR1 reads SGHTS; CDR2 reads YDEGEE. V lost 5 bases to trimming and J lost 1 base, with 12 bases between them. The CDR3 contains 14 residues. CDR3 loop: CASSLDPANTEAFF. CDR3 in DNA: TGTGCCAGCAGTTTAGATCCCGCGAACACTGAAGCTTTCTTT.

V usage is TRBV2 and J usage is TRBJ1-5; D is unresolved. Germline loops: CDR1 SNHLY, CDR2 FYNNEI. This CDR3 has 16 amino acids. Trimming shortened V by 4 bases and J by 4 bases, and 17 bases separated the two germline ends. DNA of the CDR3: TGTGCCAGCAGTGTTGGCGGCGGAATCCAAAATCAGCCCCAGCATTTT. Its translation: CASSVGGGIQNQPQHF.

The DNA for the CDR3 is TGTGCCAGCCGGCGGGACAGGGGTGGTGAAAAACTGTTTTTT. This gives the protein CASRRDRGGEKLFF. The chain joins TRBV18 to TRBJ1-4; 10 bases match TRBD1. CDR1 and CDR2 from the germline V gene are KGHSH and LQKENI. The trim removed 8 bases at V and 7 bases at J, leaving 7 bases unmatched. The CDR3 contains 14 residues.

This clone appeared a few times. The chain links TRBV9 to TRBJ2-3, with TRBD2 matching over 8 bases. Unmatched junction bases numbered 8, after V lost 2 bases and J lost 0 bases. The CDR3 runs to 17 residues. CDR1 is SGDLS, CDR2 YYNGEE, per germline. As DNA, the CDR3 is TGTGCCAGCAGCGTGAGGTCCGGGGGGGCCAGCACAGATACGCAGTATTTT. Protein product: CASSVRSGGASTDTQYF.

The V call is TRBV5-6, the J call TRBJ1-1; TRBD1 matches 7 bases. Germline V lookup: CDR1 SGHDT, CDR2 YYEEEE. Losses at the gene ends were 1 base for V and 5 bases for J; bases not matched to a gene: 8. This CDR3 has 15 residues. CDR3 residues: CASSLSPTGRTEAFF. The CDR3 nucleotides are TGTGCCAGCAGCTTGTCCCCGACAGGGAGAACTGAAGCTTTCTTT.

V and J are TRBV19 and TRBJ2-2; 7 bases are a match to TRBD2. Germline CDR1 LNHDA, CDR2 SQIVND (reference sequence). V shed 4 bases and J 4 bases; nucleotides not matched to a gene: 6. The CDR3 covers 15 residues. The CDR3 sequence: CASSSGSISTGELFF. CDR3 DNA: TGTGCCAGTAGTAGCGGGAGCATCAGCACCGGGGAGCTGTTTTTT.

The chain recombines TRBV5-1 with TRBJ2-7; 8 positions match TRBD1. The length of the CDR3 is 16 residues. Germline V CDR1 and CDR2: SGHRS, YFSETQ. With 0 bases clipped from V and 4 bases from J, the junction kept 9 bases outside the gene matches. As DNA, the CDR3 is TGCGCCAGCAGCTTGGCCCCGGGACAGGTATTATACGAGCAGTACTTC. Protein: CASSLAPGQVLYEQYF.

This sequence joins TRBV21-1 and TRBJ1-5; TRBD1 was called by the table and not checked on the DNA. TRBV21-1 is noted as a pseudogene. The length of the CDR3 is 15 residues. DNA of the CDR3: TGTGCCAGCAGCAAAGGACCAGGCAGCAATCAGCCCCAGCATTTT. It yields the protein CASSKGPGSNQPQHF.

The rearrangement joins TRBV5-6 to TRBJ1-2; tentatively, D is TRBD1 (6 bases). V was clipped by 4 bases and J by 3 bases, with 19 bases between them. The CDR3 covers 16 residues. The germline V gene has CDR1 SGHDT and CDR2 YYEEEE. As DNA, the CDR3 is TGTGCCAGCAGCCCGGAAACAGGGTTTCGGGACTATGGCTACACCTTC. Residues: CASSPETGFRDYGYTF.

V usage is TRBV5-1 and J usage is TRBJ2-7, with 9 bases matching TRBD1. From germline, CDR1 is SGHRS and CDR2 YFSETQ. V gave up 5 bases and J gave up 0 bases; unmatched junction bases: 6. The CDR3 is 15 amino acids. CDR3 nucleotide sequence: TGCGCCAGCAGGGACAGGGGCAAAAGCTCCTACGAGCAGTACTTC. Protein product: CASRDRGKSSYEQYF.

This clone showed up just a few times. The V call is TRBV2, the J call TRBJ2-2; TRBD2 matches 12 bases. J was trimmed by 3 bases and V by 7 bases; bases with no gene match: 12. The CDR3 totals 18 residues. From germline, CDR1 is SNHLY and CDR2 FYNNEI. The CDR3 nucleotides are TGTGCCAGCAATCACCCTAGCGGGGGGGCCTGGGACACCGGGGAGCTGTTTTTT. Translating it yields CASNHPSGGAWDTGELFF.

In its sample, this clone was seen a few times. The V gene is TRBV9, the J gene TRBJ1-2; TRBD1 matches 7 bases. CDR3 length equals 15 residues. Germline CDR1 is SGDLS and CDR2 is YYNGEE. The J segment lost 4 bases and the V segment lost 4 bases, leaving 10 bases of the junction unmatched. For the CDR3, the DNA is TGTGCCAGCAGCAGACAGACAGGGTATGCCTATGGCTACACCTTC. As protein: CASSRQTGYAYGYTF.